The subject of this entry is one T cell receptor (beta chain). Its matching antigen is unknown. The germline V and J ends were trimmed by 3 bases and 1 base, with 1 base remaining between them. The CDR3 is made up of 11 amino acids. Repertoires were generated with immunoSEQ multiplex PCR, while TCRdb's copy carries only in-frame clones and drops some. In the table there are some 80,000 clones, roughly 88% of which are singletons. This sample stems from a study of T cell responses to AZD1222 COVID-19 vaccine. Study-wide findings and caveats: Across spike, vaccine-associated CD4 TCRs were found, dominant at 160-218 and 743-854.

The sequencing here drew on peripheral blood, taken on day 0 of AZD1222 vaccination. V usage is TRBV12-3 or TRBV12-4 and J usage is TRBJ2-7, with D hard to call. This clonotype was sampled from an adult in good health. CDR3 in DNA: TGTGCCAGCAGTTTTTCCTACGAGCAGTACTTC. It encodes CASSFSYEQYF.